These T cell receptor beta chains were read from a single sample in a study of blood T cells in healthy people across ages. TCRdb re-called the 5' RACE reads with MiXCR, one entry per CDR3 protein. This sample has around 1.5 million distinct CDR3 sequences; almost 60% occur once, and the top ten carry over 5.5%. Sequenced: blood. These receptor sequences come from a man younger than 35 in good health. Each CDR3 is given with its conserved first and last residue. The D gene is left open where the match is weak. Size is stated for part of the rows, as once, few or many counts, or as a class when the clone is expanded.

cdr3_aa,cdr3_nt,cdr3_length,j_call,d_call,v_call,clone_size
CASVGEAKNIQYF,TGTGCCAGCGTGGGAGAAGCCAAAAACATTCAGTACTTC,13,TRBJ2-4,NA,TRBV5-8,NA
CATKGLFQETQYF,TGTGCCACCAAGGGACTCTTCCAAGAGACCCAGTACTTC,13,TRBJ2-5,NA,TRBV27,NA
CSAWVGITYEQYF,TGCAGTGCCTGGGTAGGGATCACCTACGAGCAGTACTTC,13,TRBJ2-7,NA,TRBV20-1,NA
CASSTDVGTPYQETQYF,TGTGCCAGCAGCACCGACGTCGGGACACCGTACCAAGAGACCCAGTACTTC,17,TRBJ2-5,NA,TRBV11-2,NA
CASSPWTVTYEQYF,TGTGCCAGCAGCCCATGGACAGTCACCTACGAGCAGTACTTC,14,TRBJ2-7,NA,TRBV7-9,NA
CASSSDPGTARGYTF,TGCGCCAGCAGCTCGGATCCCGGGACAGCACGTGGCTACACCTTC,15,TRBJ1-2,TRBD1,TRBV5-1,NA
CSVDLGTGSSYEQYF,TGCAGCGTTGATCTGGGGACAGGGTCTTCCTACGAGCAGTACTTC,15,TRBJ2-7,TRBD1,TRBV29-1,few
CASSPGQATYNEQFF,TGCGCCAGCAGCCCCGGACAGGCGACCTACAATGAGCAGTTCTTC,15,TRBJ2-1,TRBD1,TRBV5-1,many
CASSPSTGTGLNEQYF,TGTGCCAGCTCACCCTCAACCGGGACAGGGCTCAACGAGCAGTACTTC,16,TRBJ2-7,TRBD1,TRBV18,NA
CASRSRGGPDEKLFF,TGTGCCAGCAGATCCCGAGGGGGGCCTGATGAAAAACTGTTTTTT,15,TRBJ1-4,NA,TRBV7-9,NA
CASNRGDSYEQYF,TGTGCCAGCAACCGAGGAGATTCCTACGAGCAGTACTTC,13,TRBJ2-7,NA,TRBV7-2,NA
CASSLNPAGGGETQYF,TGTGCCAGCAGCTTAAACCCAGCGGGAGGCGGGGAGACCCAGTACTTC,16,TRBJ2-5,TRBD2,TRBV7-7,NA
CASTSSNPDSSYNEQFF,TGTGCCAGCACCTCCTCAAATCCCGACAGCTCCTACAATGAGCAGTTCTTC,17,TRBJ2-1,NA,TRBV7-9,few
CSAISTDSYEQYF,TGCAGTGCTATCTCAACAGACTCCTACGAGCAGTACTTC,13,TRBJ2-7,NA,TRBV20-1,few
CSARDIRLAGHYNEQFF,TGCAGTGCTAGAGATATACGACTAGCGGGACACTACAATGAGCAGTTCTTC,17,TRBJ2-1,TRBD2,TRBV20-1,NA
CAISPLPSGGDGLTYNEQFF,TGTGCCATCAGCCCCCTTCCTAGCGGGGGGGATGGTCTAACCTACAATGAGCAGTTCTTC,20,TRBJ2-1,TRBD2,TRBV10-3,NA
CASTPVAGEWDTQYF,TGTGCCAGCACTCCCGTAGCGGGAGAATGGGATACGCAGTATTTT,15,TRBJ2-3,TRBD2,TRBV28,NA
CSASRDGVNEQFF,TGCAGTGCTTCCCGGGACGGGGTCAATGAGCAGTTCTTC,13,TRBJ2-1,NA,TRBV20-1,once
CATSRDTIGREQYF,TGTGCCACCAGCAGAGACACGATTGGACGAGAGCAGTACTTC,14,TRBJ2-5,NA,TRBV15,NA
CASSHIVRASGMRNEQFF,TGTGCCAGCTCACACATCGTCAGGGCTAGCGGGATGAGAAATGAGCAGTTCTTC,18,TRBJ2-1,TRBD2,TRBV18,few
CATSRKRGGPVLLEQYF,TGTGCCACCAGCAGAAAGAGAGGGGGACCAGTTTTATTAGAGCAGTACTTC,17,TRBJ2-4,NA,TRBV15,NA
CASSPQADNEQFF,TGCGCCAGCAGCCCCCAGGCAGACAATGAGCAGTTCTTC,13,TRBJ2-1,NA,TRBV4-1,few
CASSADRGRGYGYTF,TGTGCCAGCAGCGCGGACAGGGGGCGGGGATATGGCTACACCTTC,15,TRBJ1-2,TRBD1,TRBV9,NA
CAISDGSGVQYF,TGTGCCATCAGCGACGGGAGTGGTGTGCAGTACTTC,12,TRBJ2-7,NA,TRBV10-3,few
CASREAAGRSYEQYF,TGTGCCAGCAGGGAGGCGGCAGGGCGCTCCTACGAGCAGTACTTC,15,TRBJ2-7,NA,TRBV6-1,NA
CSVEASDIQDVYF,TGCAGCGTTGAGGCCTCAGATATACAAGACGTGTACTTC,13,TRBJ2-5,NA,TRBV29-1,NA
CASKMTSGVNEQFF,TGCGCCAGCAAAATGACTAGCGGGGTGAATGAGCAGTTCTTC,14,TRBJ2-1,TRBD2,TRBV5-1,NA
CSVVRESYEQYF,TGCAGCGTTGTCAGGGAGTCCTACGAGCAGTACTTC,12,TRBJ2-7,NA,TRBV29-1,few
CASSEANYRGLNIQYF,TGTGCCAGCAGCGAGGCGAACTACAGGGGGTTGAACATTCAGTACTTC,16,TRBJ2-4,TRBD1,TRBV7-2,few
CASRAFGFTDTQYF,TGTGCCAGCAGGGCTTTCGGTTTCACAGATACGCAGTATTTT,14,TRBJ2-3,NA,TRBV7-9,few
CASSSQGVYLQADIQYF,TGTGCCAGCAGCTCCCAGGGGGTATACCTACAAGCGGACATTCAGTACTTC,17,TRBJ2-4,TRBD1,TRBV7-9,NA
CASRGGTVVDTQYF,TGTGCCAGCAGAGGAGGGACCGTTGTGGATACGCAGTATTTT,14,TRBJ2-3,NA,TRBV12-3/TRBV12-4,few
CASQTRDGNEKLFF,TGTGCCAGCCAAACCCGGGACGGTAATGAAAAACTGTTTTTT,14,TRBJ1-4,NA,TRBV2,NA
CASSLGTTSNEQFF,TGTGCCAGCAGTTTGGGGACAACCTCCAATGAGCAGTTCTTC,14,TRBJ2-1,NA,TRBV27,many
CASSPAGTSGVADTQYF,TGTGCCAGCAGCCCCGCGGGGACTAGCGGGGTAGCAGATACGCAGTATTTT,17,TRBJ2-3,TRBD2,TRBV7-2,NA